The 8 T cell receptor beta chains presented below share a single source sample, sequenced in a study of T cells expressing NK-cell markers. TCRdb reprocessed the 5' RACE reads, with one entry per CDR3 protein and no DNA. The sample table sets out about 450,000 distinct CDR3 sequences. Material for sequencing was blood T cells: a sorted CD56 or NKG2C T cell subset, CD4+ or CD8+ T cells, or bulk PBMC T cells (not recorded which). These receptors all come from a woman between 18 and 69 years old in good health.

This rearrangement joins TRBV6-5 to TRBJ2-4. CDR3 length equals 16 residues. Looked up from germline, CDR1 is MNHEY and CDR2 is SVGAGI. The CDR3 reads CASSYSWDTSKNIQYF.

This chain links TRBV6-2 or TRBV6-3 with TRBJ2-1. The germline V gene has CDR1 MNHEY and CDR2 SVGEGT. This CDR3 has 14 amino acids. CDR3 sequence: CASSYLNGVGEQFF.

The chain employs TRBV5-1 and TRBJ2-5; there is no DNA to check the TCRdb D call of TRBD2. The CDR3 is 15 amino acids. Germline loops: CDR1 SGHRS, CDR2 YFSETQ. This CDR3 reads CASNRLAGGQETQYF.

The CDR3: CASSLELVIRYF. The V call is TRBV11-2, the J call TRBJ2-7. There are 12 residues in the CDR3. CDR1 and CDR2 from the germline V gene are SGHAT and FQNNGV.

The V and J genes are TRBV7-2 and TRBJ2-3; the TCRdb D gene call, TRBD2, has no DNA to confirm it. This CDR3 region has 15 residues. The germline V gene has CDR1 SGHTA and CDR2 FQGNSA. CDR3: CASSLVVSGTDTQYF.

The gene calls are TRBV9 and TRBJ2-3; absent DNA, TCRdb's TRBD2 call cannot be checked. This CDR3 is 15 amino acids long. The germline V gene has CDR1 SGDLS and CDR2 YYNGEE. This CDR3 reads CASSVEAFLTDTQYF. The full variable domain, its missing parts supplied by reference TRBV9 and TRBJ2-3, is DSGVTQTPKHLITATGQRVTLRCSPRSGDLSVYWYQQSLDQGLQFLIQYYNGEERAKGNILERFSAQQFPDLHSELNLSSLELGDSALYFCASSVEAFLTDTQYFGPGTRLTVL.

The gene calls are TRBV7-2 and TRBJ2-1. The CDR3 has 13 amino acids. Germline V CDR1 and CDR2: SGHTA, FQGNSA. CDR3 region: CASTLIGLDEQFF. The full variable domain, with the rest looked up from reference TRBV7-2 and TRBJ2-1, is GAGVSQSPSNKVTEKGKDVELRCDPISGHTALYWYRQSLGQGLEFLIYFQGNSAPDKSGLPSDRFSAERTGGSVSTLTIQRTQQEDSAVYLCASTLIGLDEQFFGPGTRLTVL.

The J gene is TRBJ2-3, the V gene TRBV10-3; TCRdb names TRBD1, which stays unverified in the absence of DNA. The CDR3 is 13 residues long. Germline V gene data show CDR1 as ENHRY and CDR2 as SYGVKD. CDR3 protein: CAIKSSQGDTQYF.